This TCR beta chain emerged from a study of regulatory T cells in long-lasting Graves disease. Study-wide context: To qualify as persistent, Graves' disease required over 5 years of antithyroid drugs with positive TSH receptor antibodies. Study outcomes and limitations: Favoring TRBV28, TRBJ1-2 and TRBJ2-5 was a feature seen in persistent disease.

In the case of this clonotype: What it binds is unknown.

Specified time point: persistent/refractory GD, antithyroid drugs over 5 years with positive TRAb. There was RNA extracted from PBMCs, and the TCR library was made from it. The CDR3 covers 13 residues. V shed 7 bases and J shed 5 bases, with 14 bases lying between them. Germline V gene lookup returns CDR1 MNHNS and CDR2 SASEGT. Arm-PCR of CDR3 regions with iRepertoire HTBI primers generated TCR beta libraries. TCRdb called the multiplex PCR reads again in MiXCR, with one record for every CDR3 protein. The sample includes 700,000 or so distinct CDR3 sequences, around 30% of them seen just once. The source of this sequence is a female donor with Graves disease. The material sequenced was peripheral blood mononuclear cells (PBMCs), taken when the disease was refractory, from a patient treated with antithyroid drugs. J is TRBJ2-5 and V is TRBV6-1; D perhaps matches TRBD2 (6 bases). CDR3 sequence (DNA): TGTGCCAGCAAATTGTCGGGAGTGGAGACCCAGTACTTC. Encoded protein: CASKLSGVETQYF.